The 22 T cell receptor beta chains listed next were all sequenced from one sample in a study of response to subunit inactivated influenza vaccine. TCRdb called the RT-PCR reads again in MiXCR, with one record for every CDR3 protein. The data hold under 750,000 distinct CDR3 sequences, with 10% to 15% observed a single time. The material was PBMCs from blood, obtained on the day of vaccination. These receptors came from a man aged 45-60 years who received an inactivated influenza vaccine.

This clonotype was seen more than once but under ten times. The chain couples TRBV5-6 to TRBJ1-2, with 10 bases aligning to TRBD1. The CDR3 is 16 residues long. Looked up from germline, CDR1 is SGHDT and CDR2 is YYEEEE. The V segment lost 4 bases and the J segment 8 bases; nucleotides outside the gene matches: 14. Written as DNA, the CDR3 is TGTGCCAGCAGCGGAGGACCGGGACAGGGGTTCGGGGGCTACACCTTC. Its protein is CASSGGPGQGFGGYTF.

This clonotype was recorded many times. The chain carries TRBV28 and TRBJ1-1; TRBD1 matches 7 bases. Germline V gene data show CDR1 as MDHEN and CDR2 as SYDVKM. V trimming: 7 bases; J trimming: 0 bases; junction bases outside the gene matches: 8. This CDR3 region has 15 residues. CDR3 nucleotides: TGTGCCAGCACCCCCGGGGGACAGCTGAACACTGAAGCTTTCTTT. This sequence encodes CASTPGGQLNTEAFF.

This clonotype has just a few counts. This chain joins TRBV18 and TRBJ1-4, with D unclear. Germline CDR1 and CDR2: KGHSH and LQKENI. This CDR3 comprises 14 residues. Between the trimmed V and J ends, which lost 10 bases and 8 bases, there was a span of 20 bases. DNA of the CDR3: TGTGCCACCTCTAGAAGTGCCGGAGGAGAAAAACTGTTTTTT. This codes for CATSRSAGGEKLFF.

This clonotype was recorded a few times. The V gene is TRBV7-2, the J gene TRBJ2-7; tentatively, D is TRBD1 (6 bases). The V gene's germline CDR1 is SGHTA and CDR2 FQGNSA. This CDR3 contains 14 residues. V lost 5 bases and J lost 4, with 15 bases in between. As DNA, the CDR3 is TGTGCCAGCAGCATCACGAACAGGGTATACGAGCAGTACTTC. Protein: CASSITNRVYEQYF.

In this sample, this clonotype turned up a few times. This chain links TRBV7-2 with TRBJ2-7, with D perhaps matching TRBD1 (5 bases). This CDR3 contains 17 residues. V lost 0 bases and J lost 2, with 17 bases in between. Looked up from germline, CDR1 is SGHTA and CDR2 is FQGNSA. The CDR3 DNA reads as TGTGCCAGCAGCTTAGCGATAAGGGGTGCCAGACCCTACGAGCAGTACTTC. Its protein product is CASSLAIRGARPYEQYF.

This clonotype was recorded at least ten times. The gene calls are TRBV15 and TRBJ2-1, with a possible D match to TRBD2 (5 bases). Per germline, CDR1 LNHNV and CDR2 YYDKDF (reference sequence). This CDR3 comprises 15 residues. V was pared by 0 bases and J by 4 bases, with 10 bases between. The CDR3 protein is CATSRDEGRYNEQFF. The CDR3 DNA is TGTGCCACCAGCAGAGATGAGGGCCGGTACAATGAGCAGTTCTTC.

This chain joins TRBV7-8 and TRBJ2-7, with a tentative D call TRBD1 (5 bases). The CDR3 runs 13 residues. V was cut by 2 bases and J by 8 bases, with 13 bases left in between. The V gene's germline CDR1 is SGHVS and CDR2 FQNEAQ. The CDR3 bases are TGTGCCAGCAGCTTACCCCCAGGGTTTCAGCAGTACTTC. Translation: CASSLPPGFQQYF.

A few counts support this clonotype. The CDR3 loop reads CASSLGWATNEKLFF. In DNA, the CDR3 is TGTGCCAGCAGTTTAGGCTGGGCAACTAATGAAAAACTGTTTTTT. This chain uses TRBV28 with TRBJ1-4; no clear D gene. V shed 2 bases and J shed 0 bases, with 7 bases lying between them. The CDR3 is made up of 15 amino acids. Germline loops: CDR1 MDHEN, CDR2 SYDVKM.

V usage is TRBV7-2 and J usage is TRBJ1-2; possible D gene TRBD1, 6 bases. In germline, CDR1 is SGHTA, CDR2 FQGNSA. The CDR3 length is 14 residues. With 5 bases removed from V and 2 bases from J, the gap between germline ends came to 12 bases. The CDR3 DNA sequence: TGTGCCAGCAGCCTACGGACAGAGAACTATGGCTACACCTTC. This gives the protein CASSLRTENYGYTF.

V is TRBV7-9 and J is TRBJ2-1; D perhaps matches TRBD2 (6 bases). Germline V CDR1 and CDR2: SEHNR, FQNEAQ (reference sequence). CDR3 length equals 16 residues. V gave up 5 bases and J gave up 2 bases, with 16 bases separating them. This CDR3 reads CASSGAGIQPYNEQFF. In DNA form, the CDR3 reads TGTGCCAGCAGCGGAGCGGGCATTCAGCCCTACAATGAGCAGTTCTTC.

V is TRBV20-1 and J is TRBJ1-1; 8 nucleotides align to TRBD1. CDR3 length: 15 residues. Germline CDR1 reads DFQATT; CDR2 reads SNEGSKA (reference sequence). Germline trimming cut 2 bases from V and 1 base from J; bases unmatched to any gene: 6. The CDR3 DNA reads as TGCAGTGCTAGACCCGGGACAGGCACGAACACTGAAGCTTTCTTT. Translating gives CSARPGTGTNTEAFF.

The sample holds many counts of this clonotype. This chain joins TRBV20-1 and TRBJ2-7; 8 bases are a match to TRBD1. V shed 2 bases and J 0 bases; nucleotides not matched to a gene: 3. This CDR3 spans 14 amino acids. In germline, CDR1 is DFQATT, CDR2 SNEGSKA (reference sequence). CDR3 in amino acids: CSARRDRSSYEQYF. The CDR3 DNA is TGCAGTGCTAGAAGGGACAGGAGCTCCTACGAGCAGTACTTC.

This clonotype appeared a few times. The J gene is TRBJ2-1, the V gene TRBV20-1; D is unclear. CDR1 and CDR2 (germline): DFQATT, SNEGSKA (reference sequence). This CDR3 comprises 12 residues. Trimming left V 2 bases short and J 8 bases short, with 10 bases between. The CDR3 bases are TGCAGTGCTAGACTCGCGTACGATGAGCAGTTCTTC. It encodes CSARLAYDEQFF.

This clonotype showed up just a few times. This rearrangement joins TRBV2 to TRBJ2-1; 11 bases are shared with TRBD2. The CDR3 spans 18 residues. V trimming: 6 bases; J trimming: 0 bases; junction bases outside the gene matches: 10. Germline lookup yields CDR1 SNHLY and CDR2 FYNNEI. CDR3 sequence reads: CASRTSGIRLDSYNEQFF. In DNA, the CDR3 is TGTGCCAGCAGGACTAGCGGGATTCGGTTGGACTCCTACAATGAGCAGTTCTTC.

This clonotype was counted only a few times. V is TRBV20-1 and J is TRBJ2-7; TRBD2 aligns across 9 bases. The germline V gene has CDR1 DFQATT and CDR2 SNEGSKA (reference sequence). V shed 5 bases and J 2 bases; nucleotides not matched to a gene: 10. The CDR3 runs 15 residues. Written as DNA, the CDR3 is TGCAGTGCTGCCGATAGCGGGGGCCAGACCTACGAGCAGTACTTC. Translating it yields CSAADSGGQTYEQYF.

This clonotype was seen only a few times. The chain recombines TRBV6-1 with TRBJ2-7; 8 bases are a match to TRBD1. Germline CDR1 reads MNHNS; CDR2 reads SASEGT. V trimming: 6 bases; J trimming: 0 bases; junction bases outside the gene matches: 7. The CDR3 runs to 15 residues. CDR3 sequence (DNA): TGTGCCAGCAGACGACAGGGGAAGGGCTCCTACGAGCAGTACTTC. Residues: CASRRQGKGSYEQYF.

This clonotype was seen repeatedly, ten times or more. CDR3 DNA sequence: TGCGCCAGCAGCTTGGCAGGAGCCTCTGGAAACACCATATATTTT. Its translation: CASSLAGASGNTIYF. The chain couples TRBV5-1 to TRBJ1-3, with no clear D. V lost 0 bases and J lost 0, with 7 bases in between. Germline values: CDR1 SGHRS, CDR2 YFSETQ. The CDR3 is 15 residues long. The full variable domain, completed using reference TRBV5-1 and TRBJ1-3, is KAGVTQTPRYLIKTRGQQVTLSCSPISGHRSVSWYQQTPGQGLQFLFEYFSETQRNKGNFPGRFSGRQFSNSRSEMNVSTLELGDSALYLCASSLAGASGNTIYFGEGSWLTVV.

This clonotype was picked up a small number of times. The chain couples TRBV10-1 to TRBJ2-1; TRBD2 might be the D (6 bases). CDR1 and CDR2 from the germline V gene are WNHNN and SYGVQD (reference sequence). CDR3 size: 12 residues. Trimming took 4 bases from V and 7 from J, leaving 8 bases between them. CDR3 sequence: CASSAGTNEQFF. CDR3 nucleotide sequence: TGCGCCAGCAGTGCAGGGACTAATGAGCAGTTCTTC.

The sample holds a few counts of this clonotype. The genes are TRBV5-1 and TRBJ2-1; TRBD2 is a possible D gene (6 bases). CDR3 length: 20 residues. CDR1 and CDR2 (germline): SGHRS, YFSETQ. Trimming took off 4 bases at V and 0 bases at J, with 26 bases between the two ends. The CDR3 coding sequence is TGCGCCAGCAGCAAAAGGGAAGGACCGCTGGGGGGACCCTCCTACAATGAGCAGTTCTTC. Translated: CASSKREGPLGGPSYNEQFF.

The chain carries TRBV20-1 and TRBJ2-7; TRBD1 matches at 10 bases. CDR1 is DFQATT and CDR2 is SNEGSKA in the germline V gene (reference sequence). Germline trimming cut 3 bases from V and 1 base from J; bases unmatched to any gene: 9. The CDR3 has 16 residues. This CDR3 is CSARGQGLVLSYEQYF. The CDR3 DNA sequence: TGCAGTGCTAGGGGACAGGGGTTGGTGTTATCCTACGAGCAGTACTTC.

This clonotype came up a few times. The CDR3 DNA reads as TGTGCCACTACAGCGGGAGGGCCTGCAGATACGCAGTATTTT. This gives the protein CATTAGGPADTQYF. The J gene is TRBJ2-3, the V gene TRBV10-3, with TRBD2 identical over 10 bases. Per germline, CDR1 ENHRY and CDR2 SYGVKD. V shed 10 bases and J 4 bases; nucleotides not matched to a gene: 8. This CDR3 is 14 amino acids long.

The chain couples TRBV28 to TRBJ2-3; D gene unclear. CDR1 MDHEN and CDR2 SYDVKM come from the germline V gene. Trimming took 8 bases from V and 4 from J, leaving 16 bases between them. This CDR3 contains 14 residues. The CDR3 region is CASRPLSSADTQYF. CDR3 in DNA: TGTGCCAGCCGTCCTCTTAGTTCAGCAGATACGCAGTATTTT. Full variable domain (outside the CDR3, taken from reference TRBV28 and TRBJ2-3): DVKVTQSSRYLVKRTGEKVFLECVQDMDHENMFWYRQDPGLGLRLIYFSYDVKMKEKGDIPEGYSVSREKKERFSLILESASTNQTSMYLCASRPLSSADTQYFGPGTRLTVL.